The clone carrying this TCR beta chain was observed a handful of times. These data originate in a study of T-cell memory formation after mild COVID-19. Each CDR3 protein is one row after TCRdb ran MiXCR on the 5' RACE reads. In the table there are hundreds of thousands of distinct CDR3 sequences, 15% to 20% of which are singletons. The CDR3 is 15 amino acids. The germline CDR1 and CDR2 sequences are LNHNV and YYDKDF (reference sequence). V lost 0 bases to trimming and J lost 5 bases, with 10 bases between them. The chain joins TRBV15 to TRBJ2-2; unclear D gene. This TCR derives from an adult woman who had mild COVID-19 (a few samples of this study predate the infection). Cell type and time point are not known. The sequencing input was PBMCs or a T cell subset sorted from them (not recorded which). The CDR3 nucleotides read TGTGCCACCAGCAGAGATCGGGCAGTTACCGGGGAGCTGTTTTTT. The encoded protein is CATSRDRAVTGELFF.